The following is a T cell receptor beta chain sequence with its context. Its antigen is undetermined. Central memory, naive, regulatory and stem cell-like memory CD4+ cells were sorted by CD45RO/CCR7/CD25/CD127/CD95/CD27. Unmatched junction bases numbered 5, after V lost 0 bases and J lost 4 bases. The CDR3 contains 15 residues. CDR1 is GTSNPN and CDR2 is SVGIG in the germline V gene (reference sequence). This specimen comes from a study of beta chain features in type 1 diabetes. As for the study in general: Sorted cells examined across all samples numbered 95 million to 120 million. Regarding the study as a whole: The similarity of naive, central memory and Treg TCRB repertoires appeared greater among patients than among healthy donors. TCRB CDR3s from Type 1 diabetes patients were moderately but significantly shorter in all four CD4+ subsets.

Since all of the isolated RNA was reverse transcribed, expressed TCRB transcripts were what got sequenced. Sequencing used immunoSEQ multiplex PCR; TCRdb keeps in-frame clones, though not all of them. The table includes approximately 400,000 clones, about 16% detected once. The TCR was taken from a woman aged 18-29 years in good health. Sequencing used naive CD4+ T cells from blood. V and J are TRBV30 and TRBJ1-4; TRBD1 agrees at 7 bases. The CDR3 DNA reads TGTGCCTGGAGTGTAGGGGGCGCTCATAATGAAAAACTGTTTTTT. Protein product: CAWSVGGAHNEKLFF.